A selection of T cell receptor beta chains follows, all from one sample in a study of siplizumab effects on memory and regulatory T cells. Some clones are missing from TCRdb's copy, which holds only in-frame ones; the method was immunoSEQ multiplex PCR. The sample carries over 85,000 clones, roughly 96% recorded once. Sequencing input: naive CD4+ T cells sorted from blood. The source of these receptors is a human donor in good health. Both conserved end residues are part of each CDR3. The order of the fields is V gene, clone size, D gene, J gene, CDR3 protein, CDR3 DNA. The D gene is left open where the match is weak. The listing skips clone size in some rows; elsewhere it reads once, few, many or a size class.

v_call: TRBV4-3; clone_size: once; d_call: .; j_call: TRBJ1-5; cdr3_aa: CASSQALNQPQHF; cdr3_nt: TGCGCCAGCAGCCAAGCCCTCAATCAGCCCCAGCATTTT
v_call: TRBV7-8; clone_size: .; d_call: .; j_call: TRBJ1-2; cdr3_aa: CASSPRTNYGYTF; cdr3_nt: TGTGCCAGCAGCCCCAGGACCAACTATGGCTACACCTTC
v_call: TRBV5-1; clone_size: once; d_call: TRBD1; j_call: TRBJ1-5; cdr3_aa: CASSSGQDQPQHF; cdr3_nt: TGCGCCAGCAGCTCGGGACAGGACCAGCCCCAGCATTTT
v_call: TRBV7-9; clone_size: .; d_call: TRBD1; j_call: TRBJ2-7; cdr3_aa: CASSFRDRGRDEQYF; cdr3_nt: TGTGCCAGCAGCTTCCGGGACAGGGGGCGCGACGAGCAGTACTTC
v_call: TRBV18; clone_size: .; d_call: TRBD2; j_call: TRBJ2-3; cdr3_aa: CASSPPRGGATDTQYF; cdr3_nt: TGTGCCAGCTCACCACCACGGGGAGGGGCCACAGATACGCAGTATTTT
v_call: TRBV10-3; clone_size: .; d_call: TRBD1; j_call: TRBJ2-7; cdr3_aa: CAIAPADRAHEQYF; cdr3_nt: TGTGCCATCGCGCCGGCGGACAGGGCCCACGAGCAGTACTTC
v_call: TRBV7-2; clone_size: .; d_call: .; j_call: TRBJ2-2; cdr3_aa: CASSWAGLGTGELFF; cdr3_nt: TGTGCCAGCAGCTGGGCGGGGTTGGGCACCGGGGAGCTGTTTTTT
v_call: TRBV10-3; clone_size: .; d_call: .; j_call: TRBJ2-7; cdr3_aa: CATRTAGGEQYF; cdr3_nt: TGTGCCACGCGGACTGCCGGGGGTGAGCAGTACTTC
v_call: TRBV10-3; clone_size: once; d_call: .; j_call: TRBJ2-3; cdr3_aa: CAIRGPAGAPDTQYF; cdr3_nt: TGTGCCATCAGGGGGCCCGCAGGGGCCCCAGATACGCAGTATTTT
v_call: TRBV19; clone_size: .; d_call: .; j_call: TRBJ1-6; cdr3_aa: CASSMWGSSYNSPLHF; cdr3_nt: TGTGCCAGTAGTATGTGGGGGAGCTCCTATAATTCACCCCTCCACTTT
v_call: TRBV2; clone_size: .; d_call: .; j_call: TRBJ1-2; cdr3_aa: CASKGGGDGYTF; cdr3_nt: TGTGCCAGCAAGGGGGGCGGTGATGGCTACACCTTC
v_call: TRBV19; clone_size: once; d_call: TRBD1; j_call: TRBJ1-2; cdr3_aa: CASSIDITGVGYTF; cdr3_nt: TGTGCCAGTAGTATAGATATCACAGGGGTCGGCTACACCTTC
v_call: TRBV18; clone_size: .; d_call: TRBD2; j_call: TRBJ2-1; cdr3_aa: CASSRLAGAYNEQFF; cdr3_nt: TGTGCCAGCTCCCGCCTAGCGGGGGCGTACAATGAGCAGTTCTTC
v_call: TRBV29-1; clone_size: .; d_call: .; j_call: TRBJ1-1; cdr3_aa: CSNYLNTEAFF; cdr3_nt: TGCAGCAACTACTTGAACACTGAAGCTTTCTTT
v_call: TRBV2; clone_size: .; d_call: TRBD1; j_call: TRBJ1-1; cdr3_aa: CASRPTSGGWTEAFF; cdr3_nt: TGTGCCAGCAGGCCTACTTCAGGGGGCTGGACTGAAGCTTTCTTT
v_call: TRBV6-5; clone_size: .; d_call: .; j_call: TRBJ1-3; cdr3_aa: CASSYLDTIYF; cdr3_nt: TGTGCCAGCAGTTACCTGGACACCATATATTTT
v_call: TRBV11-3; clone_size: .; d_call: .; j_call: TRBJ1-2; cdr3_aa: CASSLVMTVFYGYTF; cdr3_nt: TGTGCCAGCAGCTTAGTTATGACAGTTTTCTATGGCTACACCTTC
v_call: TRBV5-1; clone_size: .; d_call: .; j_call: TRBJ2-3; cdr3_aa: CASSVGGGDTQYF; cdr3_nt: TGCGCCAGCAGCGTGGGGGGTGGAGATACGCAGTATTTT
v_call: TRBV9; clone_size: .; d_call: TRBD2; j_call: TRBJ2-2; cdr3_aa: CASSVRGGGTNTGELFF; cdr3_nt: TGTGCCAGCAGCGTGAGGGGCGGGGGTACGAACACCGGGGAGCTGTTTTTT
v_call: TRBV18; clone_size: .; d_call: .; j_call: TRBJ2-3; cdr3_aa: CASSPGGASDTQYF; cdr3_nt: TGTGCCAGCTCACCAGGGGGCGCTTCAGATACGCAGTATTTT
v_call: TRBV7-9; clone_size: .; d_call: .; j_call: TRBJ2-3; cdr3_aa: CASSLASTDTQYF; cdr3_nt: TGTGCCAGCAGCTTAGCTAGCACAGATACGCAGTATTTT
v_call: TRBV6-5; clone_size: few; d_call: .; j_call: TRBJ1-2; cdr3_aa: CASGEGANYGYTF; cdr3_nt: TGTGCCAGCGGGGAAGGAGCTAACTATGGCTACACCTTC
v_call: TRBV5-3; clone_size: .; d_call: TRBD2; j_call: TRBJ2-3; cdr3_aa: CARSPRAASGVVEDTQYF; cdr3_nt: TGTGCCAGAAGCCCGCGAGCGGCTAGCGGGGTAGTAGAAGATACGCAGTATTTT
v_call: TRBV10-3; clone_size: .; d_call: .; j_call: TRBJ2-7; cdr3_aa: CAISESNYEQYF; cdr3_nt: TGTGCCATCAGTGAGTCCAACTACGAGCAGTACTTC
v_call: TRBV7-3; clone_size: .; d_call: .; j_call: TRBJ2-3; cdr3_aa: CASSRTFTDTQYF; cdr3_nt: TGTGCCAGCAGCCGCACCTTCACAGATACGCAGTATTTT
v_call: TRBV28; clone_size: once; d_call: TRBD1; j_call: TRBJ1-5; cdr3_aa: CASSPPGGAGLPQHF; cdr3_nt: TGTGCCAGCAGTCCCCCAGGGGGCGCAGGCTTACCCCAGCATTTT
v_call: TRBV19; clone_size: once; d_call: TRBD1; j_call: TRBJ1-5; cdr3_aa: CASREGGGNQPQHF; cdr3_nt: TGTGCCAGCCGGGAAGGGGGCGGCAATCAGCCCCAGCATTTT
v_call: TRBV7-9; clone_size: .; d_call: TRBD2; j_call: TRBJ2-1; cdr3_aa: CASSLGAGGRNEQFF; cdr3_nt: TGTGCCAGCAGCTTAGGTGCGGGGGGGAGGAATGAGCAGTTCTTC
v_call: TRBV4-1; clone_size: .; d_call: TRBD2; j_call: TRBJ2-3; cdr3_aa: CASSQPTSARTDTQYF; cdr3_nt: TGCGCCAGCAGCCAACCGACTAGCGCTCGCACAGATACGCAGTATTTT
v_call: TRBV5-3; clone_size: .; d_call: .; j_call: TRBJ1-1; cdr3_aa: CARSLGSKGTEAFF; cdr3_nt: TGTGCCAGAAGCTTGGGCAGCAAGGGGACTGAAGCTTTCTTT
v_call: TRBV7-6; clone_size: .; d_call: .; j_call: TRBJ1-1; cdr3_aa: CASSLGQMNTEAFF; cdr3_nt: TGTGCCAGCAGCTTAGGCCAGATGAACACTGAAGCTTTCTTT
v_call: TRBV18; clone_size: .; d_call: .; j_call: TRBJ1-1; cdr3_aa: CASSPGIETEAFF; cdr3_nt: TGTGCCAGCTCACCCGGGATAGAAACTGAAGCTTTCTTT
v_call: TRBV6-5; clone_size: .; d_call: TRBD1; j_call: TRBJ2-7; cdr3_aa: CASRRTGPSYEQYF; cdr3_nt: TGTGCCAGCAGAAGGACAGGGCCTTCCTACGAGCAGTACTTC
v_call: TRBV27; clone_size: .; d_call: .; j_call: TRBJ2-1; cdr3_aa: CASSRQGSYNEQFF; cdr3_nt: TGTGCCAGCAGTCGGCAGGGCTCCTACAATGAGCAGTTCTTC
v_call: TRBV15; clone_size: .; d_call: .; j_call: TRBJ1-1; cdr3_aa: CATSRDRQHLEAFF; cdr3_nt: TGTGCCACCAGCAGAGATAGGCAGCATTTAGAAGCTTTCTTT
v_call: TRBV9; clone_size: .; d_call: .; j_call: TRBJ1-3; cdr3_aa: CASSVQAITGNTIYF; cdr3_nt: TGTGCCAGCAGCGTACAGGCTATAACTGGAAACACCATATATTTT
v_call: TRBV5-4; clone_size: .; d_call: .; j_call: TRBJ1-3; cdr3_aa: CASSPVAGGNTIYF; cdr3_nt: TGTGCCAGCAGCCCGGTAGCAGGAGGAAACACCATATATTTT
v_call: TRBV6-1; clone_size: .; d_call: TRBD1; j_call: TRBJ1-1; cdr3_aa: CASRAGGVGTEAFF; cdr3_nt: TGTGCCAGCAGGGCAGGGGGAGTGGGCACTGAAGCTTTCTTT
v_call: TRBV5-4; clone_size: .; d_call: TRBD1; j_call: TRBJ2-7; cdr3_aa: CASSKTGGQYEQYF; cdr3_nt: TGTGCCAGCAGCAAAACAGGGGGCCAGTACGAGCAGTACTTC
v_call: TRBV5-4; clone_size: .; d_call: TRBD1; j_call: TRBJ1-1; cdr3_aa: CASSATGDRTEAFF; cdr3_nt: TGTGCCAGCAGCGCCACAGGGGACAGGACTGAAGCTTTCTTT
v_call: TRBV11-2; clone_size: .; d_call: .; j_call: TRBJ2-7; cdr3_aa: CASSLARSQVVYEQYF; cdr3_nt: TGTGCCAGCAGCTTAGCTAGGTCACAGGTTGTCTACGAGCAGTACTTC
v_call: TRBV7-3; clone_size: .; d_call: .; j_call: TRBJ2-1; cdr3_aa: CASSLRGGHLNEQFF; cdr3_nt: TGTGCCAGCAGCTTAAGGGGGGGCCATTTAAATGAGCAGTTCTTC
v_call: TRBV19; clone_size: .; d_call: .; j_call: TRBJ2-1; cdr3_aa: CASSGSGGSYNEQFF; cdr3_nt: TGTGCCAGTAGTGGGTCAGGGGGGTCCTACAATGAGCAGTTCTTC
v_call: TRBV30; clone_size: once; d_call: TRBD1; j_call: TRBJ2-7; cdr3_aa: CAWSPGTGGEQYF; cdr3_nt: TGTGCCTGGAGCCCCGGGACAGGGGGTGAGCAGTACTTC
v_call: TRBV7-9; clone_size: .; d_call: .; j_call: TRBJ2-7; cdr3_aa: CASSPTRYYEQYF; cdr3_nt: TGTGCCAGCAGCCCCACACGATACTACGAGCAGTACTTC
v_call: TRBV27; clone_size: .; d_call: .; j_call: TRBJ1-2; cdr3_aa: CASRRDRTFYGYTF; cdr3_nt: TGTGCCAGCAGAAGAGACAGGACCTTCTATGGCTACACCTTC
v_call: TRBV5-1; clone_size: .; d_call: TRBD2; j_call: TRBJ2-1; cdr3_aa: CASSLMSGGNEQFF; cdr3_nt: TGCGCCAGCAGCTTGATGAGCGGGGGGAATGAGCAGTTCTTC
v_call: TRBV19; clone_size: .; d_call: .; j_call: TRBJ1-1; cdr3_aa: CASAPGTENTEAFF; cdr3_nt: TGTGCCAGTGCTCCCGGGACGGAGAACACTGAAGCTTTCTTT
v_call: TRBV9; clone_size: .; d_call: .; j_call: TRBJ2-2; cdr3_aa: CASSVDDTGELFF; cdr3_nt: TGTGCCAGCAGCGTAGATGACACCGGGGAGCTGTTTTTT
v_call: TRBV27; clone_size: .; d_call: TRBD1; j_call: TRBJ2-7; cdr3_aa: CASSFTYRDRPYEQYF; cdr3_nt: TGTGCCAGCAGTTTCACATACCGGGACAGGCCCTACGAGCAGTACTTC
v_call: TRBV4-1; clone_size: .; d_call: .; j_call: TRBJ2-1; cdr3_aa: CASSQDRDTNVGQFF; cdr3_nt: TGCGCCAGCAGCCAAGACCGGGACACCAACGTAGGGCAGTTCTTC
v_call: TRBV7-9; clone_size: .; d_call: TRBD2; j_call: TRBJ2-5; cdr3_aa: CASSPSGTPQETQYF; cdr3_nt: TGTGCCAGCAGCCCTAGCGGGACACCTCAAGAGACCCAGTACTTC
v_call: TRBV29-1; clone_size: .; d_call: .; j_call: TRBJ2-2; cdr3_aa: CSIRQMGNTGELFF; cdr3_nt: TGCAGCATCCGACAGATGGGGAACACCGGGGAGCTGTTTTTT
v_call: TRBV11-3; clone_size: .; d_call: TRBD1; j_call: TRBJ2-2; cdr3_aa: CASSRGQGMTRELFF; cdr3_nt: TGTGCCAGCAGCCGGGGACAGGGTATGACCAGGGAGCTGTTTTTT
v_call: TRBV11-2; clone_size: once; d_call: TRBD1; j_call: TRBJ2-7; cdr3_aa: CASSLEYGTGYHEQYF; cdr3_nt: TGTGCCAGCAGCTTAGAATACGGGACAGGGTACCACGAGCAGTACTTC